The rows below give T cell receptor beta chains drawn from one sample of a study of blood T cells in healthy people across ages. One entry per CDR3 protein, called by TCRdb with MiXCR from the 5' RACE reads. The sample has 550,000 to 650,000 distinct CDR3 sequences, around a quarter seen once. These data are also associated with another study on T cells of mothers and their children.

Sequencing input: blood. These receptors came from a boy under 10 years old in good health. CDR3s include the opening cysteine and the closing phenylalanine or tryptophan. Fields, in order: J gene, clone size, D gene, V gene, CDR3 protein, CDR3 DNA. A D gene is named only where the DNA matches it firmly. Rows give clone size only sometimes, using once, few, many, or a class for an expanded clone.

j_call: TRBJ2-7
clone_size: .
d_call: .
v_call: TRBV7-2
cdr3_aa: CASSLDLGGLDYEQYF
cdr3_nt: TGTGCCAGCAGCTTAGATTTGGGGGGGCTGGACTACGAGCAGTACTTC

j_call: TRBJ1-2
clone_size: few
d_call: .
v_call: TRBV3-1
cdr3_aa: CASSQGFRGYTF
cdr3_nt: TGTGCCAGCAGCCAGGGGTTTCGTGGCTACACCTTC

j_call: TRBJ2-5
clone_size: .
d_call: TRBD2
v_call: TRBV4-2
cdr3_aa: CASSQAPTSGGGKTQYF
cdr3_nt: TGTGCCAGCAGCCAAGCCCCGACTAGCGGGGGGGGAAAGACCCAGTACTTC

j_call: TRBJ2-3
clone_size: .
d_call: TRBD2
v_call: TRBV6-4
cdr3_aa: CASSARGASTDTQYF
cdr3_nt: TGTGCCAGCAGTGCGCGGGGGGCGAGCACAGATACGCAGTATTTT

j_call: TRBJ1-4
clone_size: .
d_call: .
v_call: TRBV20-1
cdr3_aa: CSARPSQGSDEKLFF
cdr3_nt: TGCAGTGCTAGACCCTCACAGGGATCGGATGAAAAACTGTTTTTT

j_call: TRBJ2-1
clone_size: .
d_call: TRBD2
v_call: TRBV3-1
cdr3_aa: CASSRHLLASPYNEQFF
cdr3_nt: TGTGCCAGCAGCCGCCACTTACTAGCGTCCCCGTACAATGAGCAGTTCTTC

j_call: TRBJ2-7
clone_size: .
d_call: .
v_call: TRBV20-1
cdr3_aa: CSARKAQYEQYF
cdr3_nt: TGCAGTGCTAGAAAGGCCCAATACGAGCAGTACTTC

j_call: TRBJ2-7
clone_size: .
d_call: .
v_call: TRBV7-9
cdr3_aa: CASSPSTSSYEQYF
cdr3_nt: TGTGCCAGCAGCCCTAGTACCAGCTCCTACGAGCAGTACTTC

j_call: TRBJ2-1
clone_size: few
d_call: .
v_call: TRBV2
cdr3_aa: CANSEERSYNEQFF
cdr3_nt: TGTGCCAACAGTGAAGAGCGAAGTTACAATGAGCAGTTCTTC

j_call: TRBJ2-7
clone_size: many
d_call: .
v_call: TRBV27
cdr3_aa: CASSPRRGYEQYF
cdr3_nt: TGTGCCAGCAGTCCCCGTAGGGGCTACGAGCAGTACTTC

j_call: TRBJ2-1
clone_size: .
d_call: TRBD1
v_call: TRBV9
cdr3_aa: CASSVSTRDRVSGEQFF
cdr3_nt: TGTGCCAGCAGCGTAAGCACCCGGGACAGGGTCTCGGGTGAGCAGTTCTTC